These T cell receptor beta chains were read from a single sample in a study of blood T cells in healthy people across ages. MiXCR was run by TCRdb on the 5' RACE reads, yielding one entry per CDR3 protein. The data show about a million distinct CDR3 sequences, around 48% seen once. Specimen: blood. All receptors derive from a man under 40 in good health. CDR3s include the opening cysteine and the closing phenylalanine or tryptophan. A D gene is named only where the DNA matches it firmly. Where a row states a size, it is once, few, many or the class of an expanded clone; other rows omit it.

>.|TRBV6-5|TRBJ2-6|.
TGTGCCAGCAAGGTCCAGGGACTTGGGGCCAACGTCCTGACTTTC
CASKVQGLGANVLTF
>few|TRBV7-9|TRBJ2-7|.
TGTGCCAGCAGCGGGAAGGGGGGGGACAACTCTGGCGAGCAGTACTTC
CASSGKGGDNSGEQYF
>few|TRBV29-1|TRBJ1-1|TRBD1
TGCAGCGTCGAATCGACAGGGGGAGGGACTGAAGCTTTCTTT
CSVESTGGGTEAFF
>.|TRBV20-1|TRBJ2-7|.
TGCAGTGCTAACCGTTGGACGGATTCCTACGAGCAGTACTTC
CSANRWTDSYEQYF
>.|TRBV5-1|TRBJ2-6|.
TGCGCCAGCAGCTCCTCACCAACATCGGGGGCCAACGTCCTGACTTTC
CASSSSPTSGANVLTF
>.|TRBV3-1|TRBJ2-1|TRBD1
TGTGCCAGCAGCCTAGAAGGGACAGGGGTTTTCAATGAGCAGTTCTTC
CASSLEGTGVFNEQFF
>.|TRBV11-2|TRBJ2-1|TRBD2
TGTGCCAGCAGCCACTTGGGGGCGGGGGGGTACAATGAGCAGTTCTTC
CASSHLGAGGYNEQFF
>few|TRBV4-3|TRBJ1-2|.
TGCGCCAGCAGCCAAGATGACAGGAGCTATGGCTACACCTTC
CASSQDDRSYGYTF
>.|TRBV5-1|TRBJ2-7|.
TGCGCCAGCAGCTCCTGGAGTGAGGACGAGCAGTACTTC
CASSSWSEDEQYF
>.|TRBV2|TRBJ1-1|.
TGTGCCGCCGCCAGGGCAGGTGGGAACACTGAAGCTTTCTTT
CAAARAGGNTEAFF
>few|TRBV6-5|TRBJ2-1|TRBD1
TGTGCCAGCAGTTACGGGACAGGGGCTAATGAGCAGTTCTTC
CASSYGTGANEQFF
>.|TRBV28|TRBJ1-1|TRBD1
TGTGCCACCCAGTCGGAGGGACAGGGGAGTACTGAAGCTTTCTTT
CATQSEGQGSTEAFF
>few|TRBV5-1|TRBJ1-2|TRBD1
TGCGCCAGCCGGAACCAGGGGGAGATCTATGGCTACACCTTC
CASRNQGEIYGYTF
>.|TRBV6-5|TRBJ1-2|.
TGTGCCGGCAGTTACAGGGCAGGGTGGGGCTATGGCTACACCTTC
CAGSYRAGWGYGYTF
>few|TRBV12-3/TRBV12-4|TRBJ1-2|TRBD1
TGTGCCAGCAGTTCCAAGTATACCGACAGGGTAGACTTCTATGGCTACACCTTC
CASSSKYTDRVDFYGYTF
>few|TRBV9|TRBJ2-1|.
.
CASSVGLGTGFKSGEFF
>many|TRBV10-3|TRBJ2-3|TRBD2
TGTGCCATCAACTCACTAGCGAGCACAGATACGCAGTATTTT
CAINSLASTDTQYF
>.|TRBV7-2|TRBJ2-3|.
TGTGCCAGCAGCTTAGGGGGGACAAGATCAGATACGCAGTATTTT
CASSLGGTRSDTQYF
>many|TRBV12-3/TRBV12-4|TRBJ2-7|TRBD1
TGTGCCAGCAGTGGTTACAGGGGGCGCGTAGAGTCCCGGTACTTC
CASSGYRGRVESRYF
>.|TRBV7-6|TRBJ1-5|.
TGTGCCAGCAGCTTGGCCATGAATCAGCCCCAGCATTTT
CASSLAMNQPQHF
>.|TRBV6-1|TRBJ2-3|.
TGTGCCAGCCAGGGGTCGGGGGCCACAGATACGCAGTATTTT
CASQGSGATDTQYF
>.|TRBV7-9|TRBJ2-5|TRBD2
TGTGCTAGCAGCTCAGGCGGGAGCTACCTCCAAGAGACCCAGTACTTC
CASSSGGSYLQETQYF
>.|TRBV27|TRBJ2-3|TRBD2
TGTGCCAGCAAATTTACCCTTGGGGGAGGGGCAGATACGCAGTATTTT
CASKFTLGGGADTQYF
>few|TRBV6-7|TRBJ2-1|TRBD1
TGTGCCAGCAGTTACTCACCCCTCGGGACAGGGGCGAAGTATGAGCAGTTCTTC
CASSYSPLGTGAKYEQFF
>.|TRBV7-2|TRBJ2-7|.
TGTGCCAGCAGCTGGGTTAGCTCCTACGAGCAGTACTTC
CASSWVSSYEQYF
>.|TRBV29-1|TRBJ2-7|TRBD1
TGCAGCGTATTGGGGGGACAGGGGCTTGGTGAGCAGTACTTC
CSVLGGQGLGEQYF
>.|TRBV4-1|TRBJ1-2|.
TGCGCCAGCAGGTCGACAGACAACTATGGCTGCACCTTC
CASRSTDNYGCTF
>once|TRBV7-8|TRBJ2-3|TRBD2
TGTGCCAGCAGCTTATTGGTAGCGGGAGGGCTCACAGATACGCAGTATTTT
CASSLLVAGGLTDTQYF
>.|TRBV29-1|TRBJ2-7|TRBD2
TGCAGCGGCGCCCTATTAGCGGGGGGGCGGTACGAGCAGTACTTC
CSGALLAGGRYEQYF
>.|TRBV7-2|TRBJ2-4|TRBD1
TGTGCCAGCAGCTTAGGACAGGGTGCGGCCATTCAGTACTTC
CASSLGQGAAIQYF
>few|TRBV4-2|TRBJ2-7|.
TGTGCCAGCAGCCAAGATCTTTCGCGGGGCAACTCCTACGAGCAGTACTTC
CASSQDLSRGNSYEQYF
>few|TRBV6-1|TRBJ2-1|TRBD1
TGTGCCAGCAGTGCCGGGACAGGCTCCTACAATGAGCAGTTCTTC
CASSAGTGSYNEQFF
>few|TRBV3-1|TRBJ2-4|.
TGTGCCAGCAGCCAAGGTAGCGGCCTAGCCAAAAACATTCAGTACTTC
CASSQGSGLAKNIQYF
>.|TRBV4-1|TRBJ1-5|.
TGCGCCAGCAGCCAAGAGATTCTGGCAGGTAAACAGCCCCGGCATTTT
CASSQEILAGKQPRHF
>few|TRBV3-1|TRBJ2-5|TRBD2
TGTGCCAGCAGCCAAGAGGGAACTAGCGGGGGCCAAGAGACCCAGTACTTC
CASSQEGTSGGQETQYF
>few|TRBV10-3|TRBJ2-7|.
TGTGCCATCAGTGAGTCTGTATTAGGGACTGCCTACGAGCAGTACTTC
CAISESVLGTAYEQYF
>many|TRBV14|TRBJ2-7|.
TGTGCCAGCAGCCAAGGACACATCTACGAGCAGTACTTC
CASSQGHIYEQYF
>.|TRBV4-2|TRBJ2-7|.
TGTGCCAGCAGCCAAGGCGTCCATGCCGAGCAGTACTTC
CASSQGVHAEQYF
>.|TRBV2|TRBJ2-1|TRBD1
TGTGCCAGCAAGGCCGACAGGGACGGGGTCAATGAGCAGTTCTTC
CASKADRDGVNEQFF
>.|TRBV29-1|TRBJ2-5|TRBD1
TGCAGCGTTGGACAGGGGAGAGAGACCCAGTACTTC
CSVGQGRETQYF
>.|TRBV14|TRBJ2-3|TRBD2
TGTGCCAGCAGCCCTTTGGGACTAGCGGGGTCAGATATGCAGTATTTT
CASSPLGLAGSDMQYF
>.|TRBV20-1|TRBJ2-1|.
TGCAGTGCTAGCGGGGGCCTCTGGGGTGAGCAGTTCTTC
CSASGGLWGEQFF
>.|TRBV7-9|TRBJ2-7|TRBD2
TGTGCCAGCAGCCGCGTAGCGGGGGGGCACTACGAGCAGTACTTC
CASSRVAGGHYEQYF
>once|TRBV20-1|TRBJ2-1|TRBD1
TGCAGTGCCTCTCGACAGGGGCGCTACAGTGAGCAGTTCTTC
CSASRQGRYSEQFF
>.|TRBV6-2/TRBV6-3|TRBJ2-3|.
TGTGCCAGCAGTTACGCTACAGATACGCAGTATTTT
CASSYATDTQYF
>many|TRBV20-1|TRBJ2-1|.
TGCAGTGCGCCCACAGGAGGATTTGCCTACAATGAGCAGTTCTTC
CSAPTGGFAYNEQFF
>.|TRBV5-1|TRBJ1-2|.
TGCGCCAGCAGCTTGTCCGGGGGTTTTAACTATGGCTACACCTTC
CASSLSGGFNYGYTF
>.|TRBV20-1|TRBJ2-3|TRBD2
TGCAGTGCTAAGGCGGGACTAGCGGGGGTTGTTACAGATACGCAGTATTTT
CSAKAGLAGVVTDTQYF
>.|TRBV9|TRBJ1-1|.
TGTGCCAGCAGCGTAGCTACGAGGGTTCGCACTGAAGCTTTCTTT
CASSVATRVRTEAFF
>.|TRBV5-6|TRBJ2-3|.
TGTGCCAGCAGCTTGCCCGAATTGGATACGCAGTATTTT
CASSLPELDTQYF
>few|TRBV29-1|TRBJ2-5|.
TGCAGCGTTGAAGACAGGGTATCCCAAGAGACCCAGTACTTC
CSVEDRVSQETQYF
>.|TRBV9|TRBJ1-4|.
TGTGCCAGCAGCGTAGGGGGGCTAGCTAATGAAAAACTGTTTTTT
CASSVGGLANEKLFF
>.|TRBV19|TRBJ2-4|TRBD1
TGTGCCAGTAGTATCGAGACAGGGGTTTACATTCAGTACTTC
CASSIETGVYIQYF
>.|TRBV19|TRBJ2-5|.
TGTGCCAGTAGTATGGGGACCCTCATCCAAGAGACCCAGTACTTC
CASSMGTLIQETQYF
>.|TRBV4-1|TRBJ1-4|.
TGCGCCAGCAGCCAAGGGGGGGACGGTGAAAAACTGTTTTTT
CASSQGGDGEKLFF
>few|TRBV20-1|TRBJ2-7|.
TGCAGTGCTAGGGGGGATGTTGGTCAGGGCTACGAGCAGTACTTC
CSARGDVGQGYEQYF